This T cell receptor beta chain appears in the sequencing data of a study of cytomegalovirus exposure and HLA in healthy donors. PCR amplification relied on 60 Vbeta primers (plus 13 Jbeta primers). Profiled with immunoSEQ multiplex PCR; TCRdb holds only in-frame clones, not every one. This sample yields about 160,000 clones, of which approximately 81% are seen a single time; about 2% belongs to the top ten. V lost 7 bases and J lost 5; bases outside the gene matches: 9. The CDR3 runs 14 residues. Germline assignment: CDR1 SGHRS and CDR2 YFSETQ. Study outcomes and limitations: An analysis was carried out later, and it reportedly showed fewer N-insertions in an Asian-associated ancestry cluster than the approximately 660-donor mean.

Worth noting for this clone: The antigen remains undetermined.

The chain is built from TRBV5-1 and TRBJ2-3; 8 bases are shared with TRBD2. Sequencing was performed on PBMCs. This TCR came from a man between 18 and 35 years old in good health and CMV-seropositive. The DNA of the CDR3 is TGCGCCAGCGCCGAGACGGGGGGGCAAGATACGCAGTATTTT. Residues: CASAETGGQDTQYF.